This TCR beta chain originates from a study of cytomegalovirus exposure and HLA in healthy donors. Germline V gene data show CDR1 as PRHDT and CDR2 as FYEKMQ (reference sequence). Trimming left V 4 bases short and J 10 bases short, with 14 bases between. CDR3 size: 13 residues. Study results and limitations: A classifier reportedly called cytomegalovirus status with high sensitivity and specificity. The study put some 150 TCR beta chains on its list as cytomegalovirus-associated. The TCR clusters that emerged in the first cohort tended, a later analysis found, to co-occur in the approximately 110 validation repertoires.

Profiled with immunoSEQ multiplex PCR; TCRdb holds only in-frame clones, not every one. The sample shows hundreds of thousands of clones, approximately 86% of them seen only once. As concerns this clone: Its cognate antigen is unknown.

Sequences were obtained from PBMCs. This chain uses TRBV13 with TRBJ1-3; perhaps TRBD1 as D (5 bases). This TCR derives from a woman under 40 in good health and CMV-seropositive. The CDR3 spells CASSSDKTGTIYF. Here the CDR3 DNA reads TGTGCCAGCAGCTCGGACAAAACGGGTACCATATATTTT. Drawing the rest from reference TRBV13 and TRBJ1-3, the complete variable domain is AAGVIQSPRHLIKEKRETATLKCYPIPRHDTVYWYQQGPGQDPQFLISFYEKMQSDKGSIPDRFSAQQFSDYHSELNMSSLELGDSALYFCASSSDKTGTIYFGEGSWLTVV.